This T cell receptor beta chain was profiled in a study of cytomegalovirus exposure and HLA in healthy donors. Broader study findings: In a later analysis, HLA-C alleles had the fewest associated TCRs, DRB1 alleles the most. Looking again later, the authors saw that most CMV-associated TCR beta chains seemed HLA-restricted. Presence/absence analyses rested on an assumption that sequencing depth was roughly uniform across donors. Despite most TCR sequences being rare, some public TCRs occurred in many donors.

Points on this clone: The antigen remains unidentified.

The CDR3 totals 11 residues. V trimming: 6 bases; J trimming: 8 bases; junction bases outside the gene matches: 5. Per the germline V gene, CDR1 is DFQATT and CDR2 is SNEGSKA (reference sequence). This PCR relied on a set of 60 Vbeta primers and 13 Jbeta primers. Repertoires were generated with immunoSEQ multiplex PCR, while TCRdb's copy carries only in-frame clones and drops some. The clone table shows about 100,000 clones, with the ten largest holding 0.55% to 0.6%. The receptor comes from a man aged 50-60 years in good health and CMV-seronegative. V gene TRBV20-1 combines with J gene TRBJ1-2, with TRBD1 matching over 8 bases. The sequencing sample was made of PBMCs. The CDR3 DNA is TGCAGTGCATCAGGGGGCGAGGGCTACACCTTC. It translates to CSASGGEGYTF.